Listed here are 5 T cell receptor beta chains from one sample, sequenced in a study of blood T cell repertoires in COVID-19. TCRdb's copy holds only in-frame clones and misses some; the assay was immunoSEQ multiplex PCR. The sample carries roughly 53,000 clones, about nine tenths recorded once. The source material was peripheral blood. These receptors were obtained from a woman between 35 and 50 years old with active COVID-19.

V usage is TRBV7-8 and J usage is TRBJ1-1, with D maybe TRBD1 (5 bases). Germline V gene data show CDR1 as SGHVS and CDR2 as FQNEAQ. V lost 4 bases to trimming and J lost 4 bases, with 13 bases between them. This CDR3 comprises 14 residues. The CDR3 is CASSSMGGGTEAFF. The DNA for the CDR3 is TGTGCCAGCAGCTCCATGGGGGGGGGCACTGAAGCTTTCTTT. The whole variable domain, filled in from reference TRBV7-8 and TRBJ1-1, reads GAGVSQSPRYKVAKRGQDVALRCDPISGHVSLFWYQQALGQGPEFLTYFQNEAQLDKSGLPSDRFFAERPEGSVSTLKIQRTQQEDSAVYLCASSSMGGGTEAFFGQGTRLTVV.

The rearrangement joins TRBV11-3 to TRBJ1-1; no definite D call. Germline V lookup: CDR1 SGHNT, CDR2 YENEEA. The ends were cut back, 5 bases at V and 0 bases at J, with 13 bases in the middle. The CDR3 runs to 15 residues. The CDR3 loop is CASSRIGSMNTEAFF. The CDR3 nucleotides are TGTGCCAGCAGCCGTATTGGCTCCATGAACACTGAAGCTTTCTTT. Full variable domain (outside the CDR3, taken from reference TRBV11-3 and TRBJ1-1): EAGVVQSPRYKIIEKKQPVAFWCNPISGHNTLYWYLQNLGQGPELLIRYENEEAVDDSQLPKDRFSAERLKGVDSTLKIQPAELGDSAVYLCASSRIGSMNTEAFFGQGTRLTVV.

The chain links TRBV7-9 to TRBJ2-3, with 15 bases aligning to TRBD2. The CDR3 runs to 17 residues. Germline V gene data show CDR1 as SEHNR and CDR2 as FQNEAQ (reference sequence). V lost 5 bases to trimming and J lost 5 bases; unmatched junction nucleotides: 8. CDR3 sequence (DNA): TGTGCCAGCAGCCCCTGGACTAGCGGGGGGGCGAGAGATACGCAGTATTTT. Amino acids: CASSPWTSGGARDTQYF.

The CDR3 sequence is CASSQVGLAGFGEQFF. The CDR3 DNA reads TGTGCCAGCAGCCAAGTGGGGCTAGCGGGGTTTGGTGAGCAGTTCTTC. The J gene is TRBJ2-1, the V gene TRBV3-1 (or the pseudogene TRBV3-2), with 9 bases that match TRBD2. CDR1 is LGHDT and CDR2 is YNNKEL in the germline V gene (reference sequence). The trim removed 1 base at V and 9 bases at J, leaving 10 bases unmatched. The CDR3 length is 16 residues.

The chain links TRBV18 to TRBJ2-7; 9 bases fit TRBD1. CDR1 and CDR2 (germline): KGHSH, LQKENI. V lost 2 bases and J lost 2; bases outside the gene matches: 7. This CDR3 comprises 16 residues. The CDR3 spells CASSPNRDRATYEQYF. CDR3 in DNA: TGTGCCAGCTCACCAAACCGGGACAGGGCCACCTACGAGCAGTACTTC.